One and the same sample provided the 29 T cell receptor delta chains below, sequenced in a study of gamma-delta T cells after stem cell transplantation. TCRdb redid clone calling on the RT-PCR reads using CATT. The table has a few thousand delta-chain clones, more than 20% seen once. Source material: gamma-delta T cells. The receptors originated from a human donor. It is not recorded whose cells these are; they may come from a transplant donor.

This clone was found a few times. A much larger clone lies one base from this, so it may be a read error. The genes are TRDV2 and TRDJ1, with 11 positions matching TRDD3. The J segment lost 2 bases and the V segment lost 2 bases, leaving 15 bases of the junction unmatched. The V gene's germline CDR1 is GEAIGNYY and CDR2 EKD. The CDR3 loop spans 19 amino acids. In DNA, the CDR3 is TGTGCCTGTGACAACGTACTGGGGGATAAAAAAGCATTAACCGATAAACTCATCTTT. This codes for CACDNVLGDKKALTDKLIF.

Note on this clone: Translating this DNA gives a protein that differs at residue 6 from the TCRdb one, which belongs to a much larger clone; a read error is likely, and the protein shown is this translation. This chain joins TRDV2 and TRDJ1, with 13 bases identical to TRDD3. Trimming cost V 2 bases and J 6 bases; bases outside gene matches: 17. Germline V gene lookup returns CDR1 GEAIGNYY and CDR2 EKD. The CDR3 has 19 amino acids. This chain's CDR3 is CACDSGLGDTPEPPHKLIF. The CDR3 DNA is TGTGCCTGTGACAGCGGACTGGGGGATACGCCGGAACCTCCGCATAAACTCATCTTT.

By sample share, this clone is large (0.1 to 1%). DNA of the CDR3: TGTGCCTGTGACACCGCTGGGGGATATTCCTGGGACACCCGACAGATGTTTTTC. This sequence encodes CACDTAGGYSWDTRQMFF. The rearrangement uses TRDV2 and TRDJ3; 10 positions match TRDD3. V lost 0 bases, J lost 1 base, and 2 bases stayed unmatched. The CDR3 is made up of 18 amino acids. Per germline, CDR1 GEAIGNYY and CDR2 EKD.

Relative to its sample, this clone is medium-sized. This sequence is one base from a far larger clone and is likely a read error. The same CDR3 arises from other DNA sequences in this sample as well. The chain carries TRDV2 and TRDJ1, with D possibly TRDD3 on 6 matching bases. Germline V lookup: CDR1 GEAIGNYY, CDR2 EKD. V dropped 1 base and J dropped 1 base, with 9 bases sitting between them. CDR3 length: 14 amino acids. CDR3 loop: CACDTLLGTDKLIF. The CDR3 DNA reads TGTGCCTGTGACACTCTACTGGGCACCGATAAACTCATCTTT.

Of note for this clone: A much larger clone differs from this one at a single base, so this may be a read error. The sample carries other DNA sequences with the same CDR3. The V gene is TRDV2, the J gene TRDJ3; TRDD3 might be the D (5 bases). Trimming took 0 bases from V and 0 from J, leaving 8 bases between them. The CDR3 totals 17 residues. CDR1 and CDR2 (germline): GEAIGNYY, EKD. CDR3 in DNA: TGTGCCTGTGACACCACTGGTAGCTCCTGGGACACCCGACAGATGTTTTTC. Amino acids: CACDTTGSSWDTRQMFF.

As to this clone: A read error likely explains this, since a far larger clone differs by one base. Other DNA sequences within the sample encode an identical CDR3. The chain employs TRDV2 and TRDJ1; 13 nucleotides line up with TRDD3. Germline V CDR1 and CDR2: GEAIGNYY, EKD. The CDR3 has 23 residues. CDR3: CACDTLGPPLLGDTLQYTDKLIF. For the CDR3, the DNA is TGTGCCTGTGACACCCTCGGGCCCCCCTTACTGGGGGATACGCTTCAGTACACCGACAAACTCATCTTT.

With regard to this clone: This is likely an artifact of a read error, given a far larger clone one base away. The rearrangement joins TRDV2 to TRDJ3, with TRDD3 matching over 9 bases. Germline loops: CDR1 GEAIGNYY, CDR2 EKD. J was trimmed by 0 bases and V by 1 base; bases with no gene match: 12. The CDR3 length is 21 residues. The DNA for the CDR3 is TGTGCCTGTGACACGATGACTACTGGGGGAGCTAGCTCCTGGGACACCCGACAGATGTTTTTC. Protein sequence: CACDTMTTGGASSWDTRQMFF.

On this clone itself: This may be a read error: a much more frequent sequence differs by one nucleotide. Within the sample, other DNA sequences also encode this same CDR3. The rearrangement joins TRDV2 to TRDJ1, with 12 bases fitting TRDD3. The CDR3 covers 24 residues. CDR1 is GEAIGNYY, CDR2 EKD, per germline. V trimming: 1 base; J trimming: 0 bases; junction bases outside the gene matches: 26. CDR3 nucleotide sequence: TGTGCCTGTGACACGGTTATTGGGTTGACTGGGGGATACCGGGGAGGCCCGTACACCGATAAACTCATCTTT. Residues: CACDTVIGLTGGYRGGPYTDKLIF.

For this clone: A far more abundant clone sits one base away, making this likely a read error. V and J are TRDV2 and TRDJ1, with 12 bases aligning to TRDD3. This CDR3 is built from 24 residues. Germline V gene data show CDR1 as GEAIGNYY and CDR2 as EKD. CDR3 sequence (DNA): TGTGCCTGTTACACGGTTATTGGGTTAACTGGGGGATACCGGGGAGGCCCGTACACCGATAAACTCATCTTT. The encoded protein is CACYTVIGLTGGYRGGPYTDKLIF.

This clone was detected a few times. Just one base apart from a much larger clone, this may be a read error. The V gene is TRDV2, the J gene TRDJ1; tentative D call: TRDD3 (6 bases). The CDR3 is 17 amino acids. Germline-derived CDR1 and CDR2 are GEAIGNYY and EKD. Written as DNA, the CDR3 is TGTGCCTGTGACACCGTGGGGGCGTCAAACCCCACCGATAAATTCATCTTT. Amino acids: CACDTVGASNPTDKFIF.

For this clone: TCRdb lists the protein of a much larger clone for this DNA, which differs at residue 9, so this is likely a read error; the protein given here is translated from the DNA itself. The rearrangement links TRDV2 to TRDJ1, with 8 bases that match TRDD3. CDR1 and CDR2 (germline): GEAIGNYY, EKD. The CDR3 has 17 amino acids. Trimming took 3 bases from V and 2 from J; bases not matched to a gene: 13. The CDR3 is CACDALLGATRTDKLIF. The DNA of the CDR3 is TGTGCCTGTGACGCTTTACTGGGGGCTACGCGGACCGATAAACTCATCTTT.

Relative to its sample, this clone is large. This sequence joins TRDV2 and TRDJ1; D not resolved. CDR3 length: 15 amino acids. V shed 0 bases and J shed 2 bases, with 12 bases lying between them. The germline CDR1 and CDR2 sequences are GEAIGNYY and EKD. The CDR3 is CACDTLRIRTDKLIF. The CDR3 bases are TGTGCCTGTGACACCCTGCGGATCCGGACCGATAAACTCATCTTT.

This clone was observed a few times. The chain has TRDV2 and TRDJ1; 13 nucleotides align to TRDD3. The V and J ends lost 0 bases and 1 base, in that order; junction bases with no gene match: 13. The CDR3 loop spans 20 amino acids. Germline CDR1 GEAIGNYY, CDR2 EKD. The CDR3 sequence is CACDTLNVLGDTVGTDKLIF. As DNA, the CDR3 is TGTGCCTGTGACACCTTAAACGTACTGGGGGATACGGTTGGCACCGATAAACTCATCTTT.

This clone is termed medium-sized. The CDR3 here is CACDVLLGDTRGSFTDKLIF. CDR3 sequence (DNA): TGTGCCTGTGACGTTCTACTGGGGGATACGCGTGGGAGTTTTACCGATAAACTCATCTTT. J is TRDJ1 and V is TRDV2; 13 bases are shared with TRDD3. The trim removed 3 bases at V and 2 bases at J, leaving 17 bases unmatched. The germline V gene encodes CDR1 GEAIGNYY and CDR2 EKD. The CDR3 totals 20 residues.

As concerns this clone: TCRdb pairs this DNA with a much larger clone's protein that differs at residue 11, likely a read error; the protein shown was translated from the DNA. This chain connects TRDV2 to TRDJ1; 11 nucleotides line up with TRDD3. Germline lookup yields CDR1 GEAIGNYY and CDR2 EKD. The CDR3 extends over 15 amino acids. The CDR3 protein is CACNRLGDMTAKLIF. Written as DNA, the CDR3 is TGTGCCTGTAATCGACTGGGGGATATGACCGCTAAACTCATCTTT.

As for this clone: TCRdb records a much larger clone's protein for this DNA, with a difference at residue 8 that likely arises from a read error; the protein given is the translation of the DNA. This chain links TRDV2 with TRDJ1; D is possibly TRDD3 (5 bases). The CDR3 has 15 residues. Trimming took off 3 bases at V and 2 bases at J, with 15 bases between the two ends. Germline-derived CDR1 and CDR2 are GEAIGNYY and EKD. DNA of the CDR3: TGTGCCTGTGACGCCGTACTGGAGAAAACCGATAAACTCATCTTT. As protein: CACDAVLEKTDKLIF.

This chain joins TRDV1 and TRDJ1; tentatively, D is TRDD3 (5 bases). Trimming took 0 bases from V and 0 from J, leaving 32 bases between them. The length of the CDR3 is 23 residues. The V gene's germline CDR1 is TSWWSYY and CDR2 QGS. The CDR3 is CALGELSLLGSGAIPKYTDKLIF. The DNA of the CDR3 is TGTGCTCTTGGGGAACTTTCCCTCTTGGGGTCGGGGGCCATACCTAAGTACACCGATAAACTCATCTTT.

By share of the sample, this clone is medium-sized. V gene TRDV2 combines with J gene TRDJ1, with no clear D. Trimming cost V 3 bases and J 0 bases, with 22 bases left between them. The CDR3 has 18 amino acids. Looked up from germline, CDR1 is GEAIGNYY and CDR2 is EKD. CDR3 region: CACDELLKEPPYTDKLIF. The CDR3 nucleotides are TGTGCCTGTGACGAACTACTGAAAGAACCCCCGTACACCGATAAACTCATCTTT.

Notes on this clone: The protein held in TCRdb is that of a much larger clone and does not match this DNA's translation at residue 8, likely because of a read error; the protein shown is translated from the DNA. The chain combines TRDV2 with TRDJ1, with 10 bases lining up with TRDD3. This CDR3 region has 17 residues. The trim removed 1 base at V and 4 bases at J, leaving 11 bases unmatched. The germline V gene has CDR1 GEAIGNYY and CDR2 EKD. CDR3: CACDTLKMGDTDDKLIF. The CDR3 nucleotides are TGTGCCTGTGACACGCTGAAAATGGGGGATACCGACGATAAACTCATCTTT.

This clone rates as medium-sized (0.01 to 0.1%). Other DNA sequences in the sample encode the same CDR3. This CDR3 is CACDPLVLGDTTTDKLIF. DNA for the CDR3: TGTGCCTGTGACCCACTGGTACTGGGGGATACGACGACCGATAAACTCATCTTT. This sequence joins TRDV2 and TRDJ1; 13 bases line up with TRDD3. The CDR3 totals 18 residues. Germline V gene data show CDR1 as GEAIGNYY and CDR2 as EKD. V dropped 3 bases and J dropped 2; count of bases not matched to a gene: 11.

This clone was detected only a few times. TCRdb shows a much larger clone's protein in place of this DNA's translation, and the two differ at residue 8, likely through a read error; the protein shown is translated from the DNA. The CDR3 DNA follows: TGTGCCTGTGATAAAGTGGGGACCCCGCCAACCGATAAACTCATCTTT. Protein: CACDKVGTPPTDKLIF. The rearrangement joins TRDV2 to TRDJ1; tentatively, D is TRDD3 (5 bases). Germline V gene sequence: CDR1 GEAIGNYY, CDR2 EKD. The CDR3 runs 16 residues. The V and J ends lost 4 bases and 2 bases respectively, with 19 bases between them.

This clone ranks as medium-sized. The J gene is TRDJ1, the V gene TRDV2; 8 nucleotides agree with TRDD3. Germline assignment: CDR1 GEAIGNYY and CDR2 EKD. The J segment lost 1 base and the V segment lost 3 bases, leaving 15 bases of the junction unmatched. The CDR3 loop spans 18 amino acids. The DNA of the CDR3 is TGTGCCTGTGACGCGATTACTGGGAGGGATACGGGCACCGATAAACTCATCTTT. Encoded protein: CACDAITGRDTGTDKLIF.

By share of the sample, this clone is medium-sized. V and J are TRDV2 and TRDJ1; 11 nucleotides align to TRDD3. Germline lookup yields CDR1 GEAIGNYY and CDR2 EKD. The CDR3 has 22 amino acids. The ends lost 3 bases at V and 0 bases at J; junction bases unmatched: 23. CDR3 region: CACDPVRGPRGLGDTYTDKLIF. The CDR3 DNA reads TGTGCCTGTGACCCCGTTCGTGGTCCCCGTGGTCTGGGGGATACTTACACCGATAAACTCATCTTT.

By sample share, this clone is medium-sized. In DNA, the CDR3 is TGTGCCTGTGACACCGTTGGGGTGGCTGGGGGATTGACCGATAAACTCATCTTT. Translating gives CACDTVGVAGGLTDKLIF. The rearrangement joins TRDV2 to TRDJ1; 9 bases are shared with TRDD3. The CDR3 loop spans 18 amino acids. Looked up from germline, CDR1 is GEAIGNYY and CDR2 is EKD. J lost 2 bases, V lost 0 bases, and 12 bases had no gene match.

This clone qualifies as medium-sized (0.01 to 0.1%). The V gene is TRDV2, the J gene TRDJ3; 9 bases align to TRDD3. The V and J ends lost 3 bases and 1 base, in that order; junction bases with no gene match: 9. This CDR3 region has 19 residues. The germline V gene has CDR1 GEAIGNYY and CDR2 EKD. This CDR3 is CACDPVLGDSSWDTRQMFF. For the CDR3, the DNA is TGTGCCTGTGACCCTGTACTGGGGGACTCTTCCTGGGACACCCGACAGATGTTTTTC.

About this clone: Additional DNA sequences in this sample encode the identical CDR3. CDR3 nucleotide sequence: TGTGCCTGTGACCCACTAGTACTGGGGGATACGACGACCGATAAACTCATCTTT. Amino acid sequence: CACDPLVLGDTTTDKLIF. The chain is built from TRDV2 and TRDJ1; 13 bases agree with TRDD3. CDR1 is GEAIGNYY and CDR2 is EKD in the germline V gene. The CDR3 has 18 amino acids. J was trimmed by 2 bases and V by 3 bases; bases with no gene match: 11.

This clone is judged medium-sized. This sequence joins TRDV2 and TRDJ1; 7 bases are a match to TRDD3. Germline CDR1 and CDR2: GEAIGNYY and EKD. The CDR3 extends over 15 amino acids. The J segment lost 0 bases and the V segment lost 3 bases, leaving 6 bases of the junction unmatched. The CDR3 loop is CACDSLGVNTDKLIF. The DNA for the CDR3 is TGTGCCTGTGACTCCCTGGGGGTAAACACCGATAAACTCATCTTT.

The chain uses TRDV2 and TRDJ1; TRDD3 matches 13 bases. V trimming: 3 bases; J trimming: 0 bases; junction bases outside the gene matches: 18. CDR3 length equals 21 residues. Germline CDR1 GEAIGNYY, CDR2 EKD. CDR3 amino acids: CACDAVLGDTRVGTNTDKLIF. The CDR3 nucleotides read TGTGCCTGTGACGCTGTACTGGGGGATACGCGGGTGGGAACCAACACCGATAAACTCATCTTT.

This clone was counted between two and nine times. This likely reflects a read error, since a far larger clone is one base away. The same CDR3 arises from other DNA sequences in this sample as well. V usage is TRDV2 and J usage is TRDJ3; D ambiguous. The CDR3 has 20 residues. CDR1 GEAIGNYY and CDR2 EKD come from the germline V gene. Trimming shortened V by 1 base and J by 2 bases, and 20 bases separated the two germline ends. The CDR3 sequence: CACDTPGVSGDTWDTRQMFF. The DNA for the CDR3 is TGTGCCTGTGACACACCAGGGGTCTCGGGTGATACCTGGGACACCCGACAGATGTTTTTC.